The rows below give T cell receptor beta chains drawn from one sample of a study of T-cell reconstitution after alpha-beta-depleted transplantation in children. A single record per CDR3 protein comes from TCRdb applying MiXCR to the PCR reads. The table records roughly 110,000 distinct CDR3 sequences, about a tenth of them present only once. Specimen: PBMCs, collected before TCRalphabeta/CD19-depleted stem cell transplant. The receptors stem from a boy aged 2 to 10 with acute lymphoblastic leukemia, due to receive a stem cell transplant. Both conserved end residues are part of each CDR3. A D gene is named only where the DNA matches it firmly. Expanded clones get a size class; other rows say once, few or many, or leave the size out.

J gene: TRBJ1-1; D gene: TRBD1; V gene: TRBV5-1; clone size: NA; CDR3 DNA: TGCGCCAGCAGCTTTAGACAGGGGGGATTGGACACTGAAGCTTTCTTT; CDR3 protein: CASSFRQGGLDTEAFF
J gene: TRBJ2-5; D gene: NA; V gene: TRBV7-2; clone size: NA; CDR3 DNA: TGTGCCAGCAGCCCTCATGCGGGACTGGCTCAAGAGACCCAGTACTTC; CDR3 protein: CASSPHAGLAQETQYF
J gene: TRBJ2-1; D gene: NA; V gene: TRBV18; clone size: NA; CDR3 DNA: TGTGCCAGCTCACCAGGTCCCCTAGCGGAGCAGTTCTTC; CDR3 protein: CASSPGPLAEQFF
J gene: TRBJ2-7; D gene: TRBD2; V gene: TRBV5-1; clone size: NA; CDR3 DNA: TGCGCCAGCAGCTGGGGACTAGCGGGAGCCCTAGACTCCTACGAGCAGTACTTC; CDR3 protein: CASSWGLAGALDSYEQYF
J gene: TRBJ2-2; D gene: TRBD1; V gene: TRBV20-1; clone size: few; CDR3 DNA: TGCAGTGCGAGAGGGACAGGAAACACCGGGGAGCTGTTTTTT; CDR3 protein: CSARGTGNTGELFF
J gene: TRBJ2-5; D gene: NA; V gene: TRBV5-1; clone size: NA; CDR3 DNA: TGCGCCAGCAGCTCCCCATCGGCGGCCCAGTACTTC; CDR3 protein: CASSSPSAAQYF
J gene: TRBJ1-5; D gene: NA; V gene: TRBV18; clone size: NA; CDR3 DNA: TGTGCCAGCTCACCACGAGGTCGAATCGGGGTTGGTCAGCCCCAGCATTTT; CDR3 protein: CASSPRGRIGVGQPQHF
J gene: TRBJ2-1; D gene: TRBD2; V gene: TRBV19; clone size: NA; CDR3 DNA: TGTGCCAGTAGCTATAGCGGGGAAGCCTACAATGAGCAGTTCTTC; CDR3 protein: CASSYSGEAYNEQFF
J gene: TRBJ2-7; D gene: TRBD2; V gene: TRBV3-1; clone size: NA; CDR3 DNA: TGTGCCAGCAGCCGGACTAGCGGGGGTTACGAGCAGTACTTC; CDR3 protein: CASSRTSGGYEQYF
J gene: TRBJ1-1; D gene: TRBD1; V gene: TRBV6-1; clone size: few; CDR3 DNA: TGTGCCAGTGACAGGGAGGAAAACACTGAAGCTTTCTTT; CDR3 protein: CASDREENTEAFF
J gene: TRBJ2-7; D gene: TRBD1; V gene: TRBV25-1; clone size: NA; CDR3 DNA: TGTGCCACCGGGACAGCCCTCTCCTACGAGCAGTACTTC; CDR3 protein: CATGTALSYEQYF
J gene: TRBJ2-7; D gene: NA; V gene: TRBV28; clone size: few; CDR3 DNA: TGTGCCAGCAGCCCTTCGGGGGCAAAGAACGAGCAGTACTTC; CDR3 protein: CASSPSGAKNEQYF
J gene: TRBJ1-2; D gene: NA; V gene: TRBV6-5; clone size: many; CDR3 DNA: TGTGCCAGCAGTCCTTTAGGGGGGGCCCTCTATGGCTACACCTTC; CDR3 protein: CASSPLGGALYGYTF
J gene: TRBJ2-1; D gene: TRBD2; V gene: TRBV7-6; clone size: many; CDR3 DNA: TGTGCCAGCAGCTTAGGAATAGCGGGAGGGCAAAATGAGCAGTTCTTC; CDR3 protein: CASSLGIAGGQNEQFF
J gene: TRBJ1-2; D gene: NA; V gene: TRBV14; clone size: NA; CDR3 DNA: TGTGCCAGCAGCCACTATCGCTCGAACTATGGCTACACCTTC; CDR3 protein: CASSHYRSNYGYTF
J gene: TRBJ1-3; D gene: NA; V gene: TRBV29-1; clone size: NA; CDR3 DNA: TGCAGCGTTGATACAGCTGGAAACACCATATATTTT; CDR3 protein: CSVDTAGNTIYF
J gene: TRBJ2-5; D gene: TRBD1; V gene: TRBV15; clone size: NA; CDR3 DNA: TGTGCCACCAGCAGGGGAACCGGGACAGGGGGCGCAGAGACCCAGTACTTC; CDR3 protein: CATSRGTGTGGAETQYF
J gene: TRBJ2-5; D gene: TRBD2; V gene: TRBV20-1; clone size: NA; CDR3 DNA: TGCAGTGCGTACGCAGCGGGGGCGTCAGAGACCCAGTACTTC; CDR3 protein: CSAYAAGASETQYF
J gene: TRBJ1-5; D gene: TRBD1; V gene: TRBV7-8; clone size: many; CDR3 DNA: TGTGCCAGCAGCCCTAGGGACAGGGGGTTTTATAGCAATCAGCCCCAGCATTTT; CDR3 protein: CASSPRDRGFYSNQPQHF
J gene: TRBJ2-3; D gene: TRBD2; V gene: TRBV5-1; clone size: few; CDR3 DNA: TGCGCCAGCAGCGGGGGGACTAGCGGGAGGTCGGCAGATACGCAGTATTTT; CDR3 protein: CASSGGTSGRSADTQYF
J gene: TRBJ2-5; D gene: NA; V gene: TRBV20-1; clone size: many; CDR3 DNA: TGCAGTGCCCTGGTCTTTGGCACTCAAGAGACCCAGTACTTC; CDR3 protein: CSALVFGTQETQYF
J gene: TRBJ2-1; D gene: TRBD1; V gene: TRBV6-5; clone size: NA; CDR3 DNA: TGTGCCAGCAGTTACCTCCCTCTACAGGGGGGCAATGAGCAGTTCTTC; CDR3 protein: CASSYLPLQGGNEQFF
J gene: TRBJ2-1; D gene: TRBD1; V gene: TRBV7-3; clone size: NA; CDR3 DNA: TGTGCCAGCAGCTTAGAAGGGGGCTCCTACAATGAGGAGTTCTTC; CDR3 protein: CASSLEGGSYNEEFF
J gene: TRBJ2-7; D gene: NA; V gene: TRBV18; clone size: few; CDR3 DNA: TGTGCCAGCTCACCCTACAGGATCTCCTACGAGCAGTACTTC; CDR3 protein: CASSPYRISYEQYF
J gene: TRBJ1-1; D gene: NA; V gene: TRBV3-1; clone size: few; CDR3 DNA: TGTGCCAGCAAGACTGCGGGGACTGAAGCTTTCTTT; CDR3 protein: CASKTAGTEAFF
J gene: TRBJ2-1; D gene: NA; V gene: TRBV29-1; clone size: NA; CDR3 DNA: TGCAGCGTTGGAGGACAGAGACTCTCCTACAATGAGCAGTTCTTC; CDR3 protein: CSVGGQRLSYNEQFF
J gene: TRBJ2-3; D gene: NA; V gene: TRBV7-2; clone size: many; CDR3 DNA: TGTGCCAGCAGCTCCCGGAGGGAGGGCACAGATACGCAGTATTTT; CDR3 protein: CASSSRREGTDTQYF
J gene: TRBJ2-7; D gene: NA; V gene: TRBV7-8; clone size: few; CDR3 DNA: TGTGCCAGCAGCTTAGGGCAGGACAGAACTTACGAGCAGTACTTC; CDR3 protein: CASSLGQDRTYEQYF
J gene: TRBJ2-6; D gene: NA; V gene: TRBV5-6; clone size: few; CDR3 DNA: TGTGCCAGCAGCCTCCGCTTATCTCAGGTTGCTGGGGCCAACGTCCTGACTTTC; CDR3 protein: CASSLRLSQVAGANVLTF
J gene: TRBJ2-2; D gene: TRBD2; V gene: TRBV5-1; clone size: few; CDR3 DNA: TGCGCCAGCGCAATACTAGCGGGTGACACCGGGGAGCTGTTTTTT; CDR3 protein: CASAILAGDTGELFF
J gene: TRBJ1-1; D gene: TRBD1; V gene: TRBV5-1; clone size: NA; CDR3 DNA: TGCGCCAGCAGCTTTACCGGGACAGTCGGTGAAGCTTTCTTT; CDR3 protein: CASSFTGTVGEAFF
J gene: TRBJ2-5; D gene: NA; V gene: TRBV3-1; clone size: few; CDR3 DNA: TGTGCCAGCAGCCAAGGGGGGAAAGAGACCCAGTACTTC; CDR3 protein: CASSQGGKETQYF
J gene: TRBJ2-3; D gene: NA; V gene: TRBV28; clone size: NA; CDR3 DNA: TGTGCCAGCACTAAATCAGGGGCCACTAGCACAGATACGCAGTATTTT; CDR3 protein: CASTKSGATSTDTQYF
J gene: TRBJ2-1; D gene: TRBD2; V gene: TRBV20-1; clone size: many; CDR3 DNA: TGCAGTGCTAGAAGGCTAGCGGGATTCAATGAGCAGTTCTTC; CDR3 protein: CSARRLAGFNEQFF
J gene: TRBJ1-2; D gene: TRBD1; V gene: TRBV20-1; clone size: NA; CDR3 DNA: TGCAGTGCCAGGACAGGGGGTGGCTACACCTTC; CDR3 protein: CSARTGGGYTF
J gene: TRBJ2-7; D gene: NA; V gene: TRBV15; clone size: NA; CDR3 DNA: TGTGCCACCAGCAGAGAAGGGGAGATCTACGAGCAGTACTTC; CDR3 protein: CATSREGEIYEQYF
J gene: TRBJ1-2; D gene: NA; V gene: TRBV10-2; clone size: NA; CDR3 DNA: TGCGCCAGCAGTGATTCGGGGGACTATGGCTACACCTTC; CDR3 protein: CASSDSGDYGYTF
J gene: TRBJ1-2; D gene: NA; V gene: TRBV29-1; clone size: NA; CDR3 DNA: TGCAGCGTTGTGGCAGATTCCTCGTTAGGCTACACCTTC; CDR3 protein: CSVVADSSLGYTF
J gene: TRBJ1-2; D gene: TRBD1; V gene: TRBV5-1; clone size: NA; CDR3 DNA: TGCGCCAGCAGGATGGGACAGGGCTACACCTTC; CDR3 protein: CASRMGQGYTF
J gene: TRBJ2-2; D gene: NA; V gene: TRBV7-2; clone size: many; CDR3 DNA: TGTGCCAGCAGCGTCAGGGATGGTGCCGGGGAGCTGTTTTTT; CDR3 protein: CASSVRDGAGELFF
J gene: TRBJ2-7; D gene: TRBD2; V gene: TRBV7-8; clone size: few; CDR3 DNA: TGTGCCAGCAGCGGCCGCCTTATGGGACTAGCGGGAGGTCACGAGCAGTACTTC; CDR3 protein: CASSGRLMGLAGGHEQYF
J gene: TRBJ2-7; D gene: TRBD1; V gene: TRBV27; clone size: few; CDR3 DNA: TGTGCCAGCAGTCATGGACAGGGAGTCCGCTACGAGCAGTACTTC; CDR3 protein: CASSHGQGVRYEQYF
J gene: TRBJ2-7; D gene: NA; V gene: TRBV6-5; clone size: many; CDR3 DNA: TGTGCCAGCAGTTACTCGATCGGGGCAGGCGGCGAGCAGTACTTC; CDR3 protein: CASSYSIGAGGEQYF